This entry lists 2 T cell receptor beta chains sequenced from one sample in a study of neurological immune-mediated disorders. From the 5' RACE reads, TCRdb called clonotypes with MiXCR, one entry per CDR3 protein. The data show 80,000 or so distinct CDR3 sequences, with roughly 9.5% seen just once and 1.7% held by the top ten. Input material: PBMCs. Receptors originate from a man aged 45-65 years in good health.

This clonotype was seen repeatedly, ten times or more. This CDR3 is CASSIKQGAGETQYF. In nucleotides, the CDR3 is TGTGCCAGCAGCATCAAACAGGGGGCAGGCGAGACCCAGTACTTC. J is TRBJ2-5 and V is TRBV7-8, with 9 bases matching TRBD1. Germline V gives CDR1 SGHVS, CDR2 FQNEAQ. After removal of 5 bases from V and 5 bases from J, the junction contained 9 bases not matched to a gene. The CDR3 spans 15 residues.

This clonotype was seen many times. This chain joins TRBV29-1 and TRBJ2-2; D might be TRBD1 or TRBD2, each matching 5 bases. The length of the CDR3 is 17 residues. Per the germline V gene, CDR1 is SQVTM and CDR2 is ANQGSEA. Trimming pared 4 bases from V and 5 bases from J, leaving 23 bases between. Here the CDR3 DNA reads TGCAGCGTTGGACCTCCTTTTGGGGGAGTAGGAACCGGGGAGCTGTTTTTT. This translates into CSVGPPFGGVGTGELFF.